A selection of T cell receptor beta chains follows, all from one sample in a study of blood T cells in healthy people across ages. One entry per CDR3 protein, called by TCRdb with MiXCR from the 5' RACE reads. The table lists 750,000 to 950,000 distinct CDR3 sequences, around 25% of them singletons, with about 3% in the top ten. These data were also filed under a second study, of T cells of mothers and their children.

Material: blood. These TCRs come from a boy between 5 and 17 years old in good health. Each CDR3 is given with its conserved first and last residue. The order of the fields is CDR3 protein, CDR3 DNA, V gene, clone size, J gene, D gene. The D gene is left open where the match is weak. Clone size is not always given. Where it is, it says once, few, many or a class for expanded clones.

CDR3 protein: CAIREGTGGEEKLFF
CDR3 DNA: TGTGCCATCAGAGAAGGGACAGGGGGCGAAGAAAAACTGTTTTTT
V gene: TRBV10-3
clone size: -
J gene: TRBJ1-4
D gene: TRBD1

CDR3 protein: CATSEGRETQYF
CDR3 DNA: TGTGCCACCAGTGAGGGCAGGGAGACCCAGTACTTC
V gene: TRBV24-1
clone size: -
J gene: TRBJ2-5
D gene: -

CDR3 protein: CSLDKRGNTDTQYF
CDR3 DNA: TGCAGTTTAGACAAGCGGGGGAACACAGATACGCAGTATTTT
V gene: TRBV20-1
clone size: few
J gene: TRBJ2-3
D gene: TRBD2

CDR3 protein: CASSSGLSANTIYF
CDR3 DNA: TGTGCCAGCAGCTCCGGGTTATCTGCAAACACCATATATTTT
V gene: TRBV7-8
clone size: few
J gene: TRBJ1-3
D gene: -

CDR3 protein: CASSLGWTSGGYEQYF
CDR3 DNA: TGTGCCAGCAGCTTAGGGTGGACTAGCGGGGGCTACGAGCAGTACTTC
V gene: TRBV7-6
clone size: -
J gene: TRBJ2-7
D gene: TRBD2

CDR3 protein: CASSQDRRGPGNTIYF
CDR3 DNA: TGTGCCAGCAGCCAAGATCGGCGGGGGCCCGGAAACACCATATATTTT
V gene: TRBV3-1
clone size: -
J gene: TRBJ1-3
D gene: -

CDR3 protein: CSVEYPGANTEAFF
CDR3 DNA: TGCAGCGTTGAATATCCGGGGGCCAACACTGAAGCTTTCTTT
V gene: TRBV29-1
clone size: few
J gene: TRBJ1-1
D gene: -

CDR3 protein: CASSLQQGGAQTQYF
CDR3 DNA: TGCGCCAGCAGCTTGCAACAGGGGGGTGCACAGACCCAGTACTTC
V gene: TRBV5-1
clone size: -
J gene: TRBJ2-5
D gene: TRBD1

CDR3 protein: CASSALQPQHF
CDR3 DNA: TGTGCCAGCAGTGCTCTCCAGCCCCAGCATTTT
V gene: TRBV6-1
clone size: -
J gene: TRBJ1-5
D gene: -

CDR3 protein: CAISESSTATNEKLFF
CDR3 DNA: TGTGCCATCAGTGAGTCCTCGACTGCAACTAATGAAAAACTGTTTTTT
V gene: TRBV10-3
clone size: few
J gene: TRBJ1-4
D gene: -

CDR3 protein: CASSDGGRAGETQYF
CDR3 DNA: TGTGCCAGCAGTGACGGGGGCCGCGCGGGAGAGACCCAGTACTTC
V gene: TRBV6-4
clone size: few
J gene: TRBJ2-5
D gene: -

CDR3 protein: CASSPDKGASYGYTF
CDR3 DNA: TGTGCCAGCTCACCAGATAAGGGGGCAAGCTATGGCTACACCTTC
V gene: TRBV18
clone size: few
J gene: TRBJ1-2
D gene: TRBD1

CDR3 protein: CASSQDVTTKNIQYF
CDR3 DNA: TGTGCCAGTAGCCAAGACGTGACAACAAAAAACATTCAGTACTTC
V gene: TRBV4-2
clone size: -
J gene: TRBJ2-4
D gene: -

CDR3 protein: CASWRRTSGGGSQETQYF
CDR3 DNA: TGTGCCAGCTGGAGAAGGACTAGCGGGGGGGGTAGCCAAGAGACCCAGTACTTC
V gene: TRBV6-1
clone size: few
J gene: TRBJ2-5
D gene: TRBD2

CDR3 protein: CASRFDRSSYNEQFF
CDR3 DNA: TGTGCCAGCAGATTTGATCGAAGCTCCTACAATGAGCAGTTCTTC
V gene: TRBV2
clone size: few
J gene: TRBJ2-1
D gene: -

CDR3 protein: CASSQVSGTIYF
CDR3 DNA: TGTGCCAGCAGCCAAGTCTCAGGCACCATATATTTT
V gene: TRBV14
clone size: -
J gene: TRBJ1-3
D gene: -

CDR3 protein: CASSLERGGNEQFF
CDR3 DNA: TGTGCCAGCAGCTTGGAGCGGGGGGGCAATGAGCAGTTCTTC
V gene: TRBV7-2
clone size: few
J gene: TRBJ2-1
D gene: TRBD2

CDR3 protein: CASSSSSGFYNEQFF
CDR3 DNA: TGTGCCAGTAGTTCCTCTAGCGGCTTCTACAATGAGCAGTTCTTC
V gene: TRBV19
clone size: -
J gene: TRBJ2-1
D gene: TRBD2

CDR3 protein: CASYGQGAGNTIYF
CDR3 DNA: TGTGCCAGCTACGGGCAGGGCGCTGGAAACACCATATATTTT
V gene: TRBV19
clone size: few
J gene: TRBJ1-3
D gene: -

CDR3 protein: CASGTALSYEQYF
CDR3 DNA: TGTGCCAGTGGGACAGCACTTTCCTACGAGCAGTACTTC
V gene: TRBV6-2/TRBV6-3
clone size: -
J gene: TRBJ2-7
D gene: TRBD1

CDR3 protein: CASSVDTGTGELFF
CDR3 DNA: TGTGCCAGCAGCGTGGACACGGGAACCGGGGAGCTGTTTTTT
V gene: TRBV9
clone size: few
J gene: TRBJ2-2
D gene: -

CDR3 protein: CASSPHGAHGYTF
CDR3 DNA: TGTGCCAGCAGTCCCCATGGAGCGCATGGCTACACCTTC
V gene: TRBV12-3/TRBV12-4
clone size: few
J gene: TRBJ1-2
D gene: -

CDR3 protein: CASSGGVRQETQYF
CDR3 DNA: TGTGCCAGCAGTGGGGGTGTGAGACAAGAGACCCAGTACTTC
V gene: TRBV28
clone size: -
J gene: TRBJ2-5
D gene: -

CDR3 protein: CASSQDATITQYF
CDR3 DNA: TGCGCCAGCAGCCAAGATGCTACAATTACGCAGTATTTT
V gene: TRBV4-1
clone size: -
J gene: TRBJ2-3
D gene: -

CDR3 protein: CASSPRPGSYNEQFF
CDR3 DNA: TGTGCCAGCAGCCCCCGACCGGGATCCTACAATGAGCAGTTCTTC
V gene: TRBV12-3/TRBV12-4
clone size: few
J gene: TRBJ2-1
D gene: -

CDR3 protein: CASSLPAGANVLTF
CDR3 DNA: TGTGCCAGTAGTCTTCCGGCTGGGGCCAACGTCCTGACTTTC
V gene: TRBV19
clone size: few
J gene: TRBJ2-6
D gene: -

CDR3 protein: CASIEGRGNTEAFF
CDR3 DNA: TGTGCCAGCATTGAAGGCAGGGGGAACACTGAAGCTTTCTTT
V gene: TRBV2
clone size: -
J gene: TRBJ1-1
D gene: -

CDR3 protein: CASSWRFNEQYF
CDR3 DNA: TGTGCCAGCAGTTGGAGGTTTAACGAGCAGTACTTC
V gene: TRBV28
clone size: -
J gene: TRBJ2-7
D gene: -

CDR3 protein: CSAPSGLGVGYTF
CDR3 DNA: TGCAGTGCTCCATCAGGCCTGGGAGTTGGCTACACCTTC
V gene: TRBV20-1
clone size: few
J gene: TRBJ1-2
D gene: -

CDR3 protein: CASSLGHESSGNTIYF
CDR3 DNA: TGCGCCAGCAGCTTGGGACATGAGAGCTCTGGAAACACCATATATTTT
V gene: TRBV5-1
clone size: -
J gene: TRBJ1-3
D gene: -

CDR3 protein: CAIRDTVFSYEQYF
CDR3 DNA: TGTGCCATTAGAGATACAGTATTCTCCTACGAGCAGTACTTC
V gene: TRBV10-3
clone size: few
J gene: TRBJ2-7
D gene: -

CDR3 protein: CSARPQGGKLFF
CDR3 DNA: TGCAGTGCTAGACCACAGGGAGGAAAACTGTTTTTT
V gene: TRBV20-1
clone size: -
J gene: TRBJ1-4
D gene: -

CDR3 protein: CSGLVRRLAKNIQYF
CDR3 DNA: TGCAGCGGCCTAGTCCGTAGACTAGCCAAAAACATTCAGTACTTC
V gene: TRBV29-1
clone size: few
J gene: TRBJ2-4
D gene: -

CDR3 protein: CASSQDHTDNQPQHF
CDR3 DNA: TGCGCCAGCAGCCAAGATCATACAGATAATCAGCCCCAGCATTTT
V gene: TRBV4-1
clone size: few
J gene: TRBJ1-5
D gene: -

CDR3 protein: CSAREPRQGPYNEQFF
CDR3 DNA: TGCAGTGCTAGAGAACCCAGACAGGGTCCCTACAATGAGCAGTTCTTC
V gene: TRBV20-1
clone size: few
J gene: TRBJ2-1
D gene: TRBD1

CDR3 protein: CASSFSGLGYGYTF
CDR3 DNA: TGTGCCAGCAGTTTCTCAGGTCTAGGCTATGGCTACACCTTC
V gene: TRBV28
clone size: -
J gene: TRBJ1-2
D gene: -

CDR3 protein: CASGPSGTGEFPLHF
CDR3 DNA: TGTGCCAGCGGCCCTTCCGGGACAGGGGAATTCCCCCTCCACTTT
V gene: TRBV7-6
clone size: -
J gene: TRBJ1-6
D gene: TRBD1

CDR3 protein: CASSPEQALYGYTF
CDR3 DNA: TGTGCCAGCAGCCCAGAACAGGCCCTCTATGGCTACACCTTC
V gene: TRBV7-2
clone size: -
J gene: TRBJ1-2
D gene: -

CDR3 protein: CASSILAGGASEQYF
CDR3 DNA: TGCGCCAGCAGCATTTTAGCGGGAGGGGCATCCGAGCAGTACTTC
V gene: TRBV5-1
clone size: -
J gene: TRBJ2-7
D gene: TRBD2

CDR3 protein: CSAEEGYTEAFF
CDR3 DNA: TGCAGCGCTGAAGAGGGGTACACTGAAGCTTTCTTT
V gene: TRBV29-1
clone size: few
J gene: TRBJ1-1
D gene: -

CDR3 protein: CATSRDLGLQTDTQYF
CDR3 DNA: TGTGCCACCAGCAGAGATCTCGGGTTACAAACAGATACGCAGTATTTT
V gene: TRBV15
clone size: -
J gene: TRBJ2-3
D gene: -

CDR3 protein: CATSDHRGNEKLFF
CDR3 DNA: TGTGCCACCAGTGACCACAGGGGGAATGAAAAACTGTTTTTT
V gene: TRBV24-1
clone size: few
J gene: TRBJ1-4
D gene: TRBD1

CDR3 protein: CASSPLDRAQETQYF
CDR3 DNA: TGTGCCAGCAGTCCGTTGGACAGGGCCCAAGAGACCCAGTACTTC
V gene: TRBV28
clone size: -
J gene: TRBJ2-5
D gene: TRBD1

CDR3 protein: CVSSFGQTPLHF
CDR3 DNA: TGTGTCAGCAGCTTCGGTCAAACACCCCTCCACTTT
V gene: TRBV7-9
clone size: few
J gene: TRBJ1-6
D gene: -

CDR3 protein: CASITRARGMNTEALF
CDR3 DNA: TGTGCCAGCATTACCCGGGCCAGGGGCATGAACACTGAAGCCTTGTTT
V gene: TRBV2
clone size: -
J gene: TRBJ1-1
D gene: -

CDR3 protein: CSARGGGTGGYYGYTF
CDR3 DNA: TGCAGTGCTAGAGGGGGGGGGACAGGGGGATACTATGGCTACACCTTC
V gene: TRBV20-1
clone size: -
J gene: TRBJ1-2
D gene: TRBD1

CDR3 protein: CASSLQSGGEAFF
CDR3 DNA: TGTGCCAGCAGCCTACAATCGGGGGGCGAAGCTTTCTTT
V gene: TRBV7-9
clone size: -
J gene: TRBJ1-1
D gene: -

CDR3 protein: CASSYGHKETQYF
CDR3 DNA: TGTGCCAGCAGTTACGGACATAAAGAGACCCAGTACTTC
V gene: TRBV12-3/TRBV12-4
clone size: once
J gene: TRBJ2-5
D gene: -

CDR3 protein: CSARTGSGVFKTQYF
CDR3 DNA: TGCAGTGCTAGGACTGGGAGCGGGGTCTTTAAGACCCAGTACTTC
V gene: TRBV20-1
clone size: -
J gene: TRBJ2-5
D gene: TRBD2

CDR3 protein: CASSNYGTSGQETQYF
CDR3 DNA: TGTGCCAGCAGCAATTACGGGACTAGCGGGCAAGAGACCCAGTACTTC
V gene: TRBV7-9
clone size: few
J gene: TRBJ2-5
D gene: TRBD2

CDR3 protein: CASSLGVRGGEKLFF
CDR3 DNA: TGCGCCAGCAGCTTGGGAGTTCGGGGCGGAGAAAAACTGTTTTTT
V gene: TRBV5-1
clone size: -
J gene: TRBJ1-4
D gene: -